This T cell receptor beta chain was captured by sequencing in a study of CD8+ T cells in alopecia areata (dated by TCRdb to between 2018 and 2020). For the wider study: The treated patients took part in an open-label pilot trial in which moderate-to-severe alopecia areata was treated with oral tofacitinib at 5 to 10 mg twice daily. RNA came from the PAXgene miRNA kit for fixed scalp, the miRNeasy kit for PBMCs, and the RNeasy kit for mouse skin. Clonality in the scalp was compared among normal scalp (n=4), patchy alopecia areata scalp (n=8), and alopecia totalis/universalis scalp (n=8). Patients on tofacitinib were biopsied at baseline and after 4 and 24 weeks of treatment, and several of the patients also had a later scalp biopsy. The study used high-throughput TCRbeta sequencing to examine T cell clonal expansion in alopecia areata, in both the C3H/HeJ mouse model and human patients. Tofacitinib was administered for 6 to 18 months, and 6 months of follow-up off drug were then conducted to assess delayed response and recurrence. On the human side, TCRbeta sequencing was run on scalp tissue and on sorted CD4+ and CD8+ peripheral blood T cells from healthy controls and from alopecia areata patients with either patchy or totalis/universalis disease. TCRbeta CDR3 regions were amplified by immunoSEQ multiplex PCR with 35 Vbeta forward and 13 Jbeta reverse primers. Study-wide findings and limitations: Shared TCR sequences between patients were less evident than in mice, which may be partly attributable to HLA diversity in the patient population. Resident alphabeta T cells in normal human skin are also sequenced, complicating scalp TCR repertoire analysis, unlike mouse skin dominated by gammadelta T cells. Lesional scalp, especially in alopecia totalis/universalis, showed higher clonality and more expanded CD8+ clones than normal scalp, suggesting antigenic drive.

Library method: the immunoSEQ multiplex PCR assay. RNA was extracted from all samples and reverse transcribed into cDNA, which served as template for TCR sequencing. First-strand cDNA was synthesized with SuperScript III using a 2:1 mix of oligo-dT and random hexamers. A synthetic immune receptor repertoire was used to assess amplification bias, and residual bias was removed computationally. The paper's processing steps were these. After raw reads were preprocessed to remove errors, the CDR3 was defined following IMGT conventions as running from the conserved cysteine to phenylalanine. Clonality was computed by normalizing Shannon entropy by log2 of the number of productive unique TCRs and subtracting the result from 1. Scalp TCRbeta sequences were cross-referenced with sorted blood CD4 and CD8 repertoires so that the CD4 or CD8 identity of scalp clones could be inferred. Drawn from immuneACCESS, this table holds only the in-frame rearrangements with V and J called that TCRdb kept. Clones are partly lost; checked studies trace under half to an unresolved V gene and leave the rest unexplained. Clone size and the V and J calls come from that table; the DNA yielded D and trimming. This sample lists under 250,000 clones; 50% to 65% were detected once. The ten largest clones add up to less than 0.6% of the sample.

Comments on this clone: Its specific antigen is unknown. One base away there is no much larger clone; base qualities are not given.

V loses 1 base at its end and J loses 7 bases; junction bases beyond the gene matches: 6. CDR1 SGHTA and CDR2 FQGNSA were looked up in the germline V gene. There are 15 amino acids in the CDR3, from cysteine to phenylalanine inclusive. Only the CDR3 region is kept as DNA, spanning 45 bases read in frame from base 1. Reading the label with the study, this specimen's time point is: baseline before oral tofacitinib. Lesional scalp punch biopsies and peripheral blood were obtained from alopecia areata patients. After PBMCs were isolated by density centrifugation and stained for CD3, CD4 and CD8, a FACSAria was used to sort CD4+ and CD8+ T cells.

The sample in question was CD4+ T cells sorted from blood, obtained at week 0. Recombination connected TRBV7-2 to TRBJ2-1; 8 junctional bases match TRBD2. This sequence was found in a human donor with alopecia areata. The CDR3 sequence is CASSLGGTRKNEQFF. The DNA sequence reads TGTGCCAGCAGCTTAGGTGGGACTAGAAAGAATGAGCAGTTCTTC.